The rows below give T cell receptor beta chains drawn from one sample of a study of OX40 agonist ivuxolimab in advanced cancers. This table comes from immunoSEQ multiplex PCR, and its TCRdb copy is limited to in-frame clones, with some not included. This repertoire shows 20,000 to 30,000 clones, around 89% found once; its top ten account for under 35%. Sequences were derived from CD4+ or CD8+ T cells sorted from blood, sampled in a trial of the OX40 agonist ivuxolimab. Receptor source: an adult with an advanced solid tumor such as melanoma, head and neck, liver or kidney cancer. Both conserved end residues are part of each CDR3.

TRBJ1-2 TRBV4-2 CASSQTGRESNYGYTF
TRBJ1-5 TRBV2 CASKEDRFYQPQHF
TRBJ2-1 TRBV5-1 CASSPKAGTSSWDEQFF
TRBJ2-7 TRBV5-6 CASSFRGVFYEQYF
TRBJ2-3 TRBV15 CATSRGQGSTDTQYF
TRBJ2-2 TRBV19 CASSVRTGANTGELFF
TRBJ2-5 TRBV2 CASRPGGLAGGSQETQYF
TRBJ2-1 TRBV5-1 CASDDWNSYNEQFF
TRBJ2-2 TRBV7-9 CASSFETANTGELFF
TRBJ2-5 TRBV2 CASSAQGLAGGETQYF
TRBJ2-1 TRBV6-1 CASSEQGYNEQFF
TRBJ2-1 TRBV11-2 CASSYGGNEQFF
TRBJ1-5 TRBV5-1 CASSLEPRDRGNQPQHF
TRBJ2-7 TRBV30 CAWRADGWGGQVEQYF
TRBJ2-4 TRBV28 CASSGSGTGKNIQYF
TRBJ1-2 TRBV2 CALGPGTGTNYGYTF
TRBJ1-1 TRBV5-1 CASSLDRGTYTEAFF
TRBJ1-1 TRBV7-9 CASSSRGQNTEAFF
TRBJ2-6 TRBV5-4 CASSLGRSGGVGANVLTF
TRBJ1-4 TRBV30 CAWSVGSSSLHNEKLFF
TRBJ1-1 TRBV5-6 CASSLWTEAFF
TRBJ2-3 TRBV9 CASSATPGLAGVRGTLGTDTQYF
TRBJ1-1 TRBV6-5 CASSAHGTANTEAFF
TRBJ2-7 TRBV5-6 CASSLSGSSNEQYF
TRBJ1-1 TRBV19 CASKQGRNTEAFF
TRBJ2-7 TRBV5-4 CASSLGGGEYEQYF
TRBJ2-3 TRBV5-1 CASSLGGGTSTDTQYF
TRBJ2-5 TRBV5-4 CASSSGQARRETQYF
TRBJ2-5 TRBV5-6 CASSSTGGGKIQYF
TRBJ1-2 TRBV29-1 CSVRGPNYGYTF
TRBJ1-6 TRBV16 CASSQSSARSPLHF
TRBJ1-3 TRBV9 CASSAITGGNTIYF
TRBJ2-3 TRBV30 CAWASGAGTGTQYF
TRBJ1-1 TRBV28 CASSLIVNIEAFF
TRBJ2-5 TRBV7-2 CASSLRSTSQETQYF
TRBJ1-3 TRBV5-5 CASSLVIASGNTIYF